Shown below are 22 T cell receptor beta chains from a single sample sequenced in a study of metastatic and nonmetastatic thyroid tumors. MiXCR reprocessed the PCR reads for TCRdb. The data show tens of thousands of clones, with more than 20% seen just once and about 10% held by the top ten. No patient received treatment before thyroid surgery. The source material was blood. The origin of the receptors is a female donor with papillary thyroid cancer or a benign thyroid nodule (not recorded which). Some clones in this sample may be carry-over from other donors' samples.

This clone is a singleton in its sample. The junction shows a germline mismatch at one end, possibly a read error. V is TRBV7-2 and J is TRBJ2-7; 7 bases align to TRBD2. The V gene's germline CDR1 is SGHTA and CDR2 FQGNSA. The CDR3 extends over 14 amino acids. The CDR3 sequence: CASSLLAGDYEHYF. The CDR3 coding sequence is TGTGCCAGCAGCTTATTAGCGGGCGATTACGAGCACTACTTC.

This clone was counted ten times or more. The chain combines TRBV28 with TRBJ1-1; 8 bases agree with TRBD1. Germline loops: CDR1 MDHEN, CDR2 SYDVKM. J gave up 10 bases and V 3 bases, and 4 bases lay outside the gene matches. This CDR3 is built from 12 residues. The CDR3 DNA reads as TGTGCCAGCAGTTTGCAGGGGGCCATAGCTTTCTTT. The encoded protein is CASSLQGAIAFF.

This clone was recorded at least ten times. V and J are TRBV12-3 or TRBV12-4 and TRBJ1-1; D is uncertain. Trimming stripped 0 bases from V and 5 bases from J, with 10 bases between. The CDR3 extends over 14 amino acids. This chain's CDR3 is CASSLARGKTEAFF. CDR3 coding DNA: TGTGCCAGCAGTTTAGCGCGGGGTAAGACTGAAGCTTTCTTT.

Turning to this clone: Germline and junction disagree at one end, which may indicate a read error. J is TRBJ2-2 and V is TRBV11-1; no firm D call. The CDR3 loop spans 12 amino acids. Germline assignment: CDR1 SGHAT and CDR2 FQDESV (reference sequence). The CDR3 DNA reads TGTGACAGCAGCTTTTACACCGGGGAGCTGTTTTTT. Translating gives CDSSFYTGELFF.

This clone was seen once. An end of the junction differs from the germline gene, which may be a read error. This chain links TRBV5-4 with TRBJ2-6; 11 bases align to TRBD2. The CDR3 contains 17 residues. The germline gives CDR1 SGHNT, CDR2 YYREEE (reference sequence). The CDR3 region is CSSSLGTSGSGANVLTF. The CDR3 bases are TGTTCCAGCAGCTTGGGGACTAGCGGCTCTGGGGCCAACGTCCTGACTTTC.

This clone appeared many times. The genes are TRBV5-1 and TRBJ2-1, with a weak D call TRBD2 (6 bases). CDR1 is SGHRS, CDR2 YFSETQ, per germline. Trimming shortened V by 2 bases and J by 1 base, and 7 bases separated the two germline ends. CDR3 size: 14 residues. DNA for the CDR3: TGCGCCAGCAGCTTTGCGGGATCCTACAATGAGCAGTTCTTC. This gives the protein CASSFAGSYNEQFF.

This clone was recorded at least ten times. The V gene is TRBV20-1, the J gene TRBJ1-6; a possible D gene is TRBD1 (6 bases). The CDR3 extends over 17 amino acids. Germline loops: CDR1 DFQATT, CDR2 SNEGSKA (reference sequence). Trimming cost V 3 bases and J 6 bases, with 21 bases left between them. In DNA, the CDR3 is TGCAGTGCTAGGGATTCGTTGGGGGACAAGGGTAATTCACCCCTCCACTTT. This sequence encodes CSARDSLGDKGNSPLHF.

This clone has ten or more counts. The chain has TRBV5-6 and TRBJ1-1; TRBD1 aligns across 9 bases. The CDR3 totals 14 residues. With V trimmed by 6 bases and J by 5 bases, 8 bases remained unmatched. Germline assignment: CDR1 SGHDT and CDR2 YYEEEE. CDR3 loop: CASTTGTGNTEAFF. In DNA form, the CDR3 reads TGTGCCAGCACCACTGGGACAGGGAATACTGAAGCTTTCTTT.

The gene calls are TRBV11-2 and TRBJ1-2; 7 bases line up with TRBD1. Germline-derived CDR1 and CDR2 are SGHAT and FQNNGV. This CDR3 has 14 amino acids. The V gene end was trimmed by 1 base and the J gene end by 8 bases; junction bases not matched to a gene: 7. The CDR3 protein is CASSLGQGVVGYTF. CDR3 DNA: TGTGCCAGCAGCTTAGGGCAGGGGGTTGTCGGCTACACCTTC.

This clone was seen many times. Here the CDR3 reads CSARGLGGTEAFF. The DNA for the CDR3 is TGCAGTGCTAGAGGACTGGGGGGCACTGAAGCTTTCTTT. This rearrangement joins TRBV20-1 to TRBJ1-1; TRBD1 is a possible D gene (5 bases). CDR3 length equals 13 residues. Trimming pared 1 base from V and 4 bases from J, leaving 10 bases between. The V gene's germline CDR1 is DFQATT and CDR2 SNEGSKA (reference sequence).

The chain employs TRBV7-2 and TRBJ2-1, with D unresolved. The V end was cut by 5 bases, the J end by 5 bases, with 4 bases between. Germline loops: CDR1 SGHTA, CDR2 FQGNSA. This CDR3 region has 11 residues. CDR3 residues: CASSTHNEQFF. The CDR3 DNA reads TGTGCCAGCAGCACTCACAATGAGCAGTTCTTC.

This clone was found many times. The chain has TRBV6-1 and TRBJ2-7; a weak D match, TRBD1 (6 bases). The CDR3 totals 14 residues. Germline V CDR1 and CDR2: MNHNS, SASEGT. The V and J ends lost 6 bases and 0 bases respectively, with 12 bases between them. The CDR3, as DNA: TGTGCCAGCAGCCGAGACAGGAACTCCTACGAGCAGTACTTC. Its protein product is CASSRDRNSYEQYF.

This clone came up many times. The chain employs TRBV5-1 and TRBJ1-1, with TRBD1 matching over 7 bases. Germline V gives CDR1 SGHRS, CDR2 YFSETQ. CDR3 size: 16 residues. V lost 3 bases, J lost 1 base, and 9 bases stayed unmatched. CDR3 amino acids: CASSWAIGTENTEAFF. The CDR3 DNA reads TGCGCCAGCAGCTGGGCCATCGGGACAGAGAACACTGAAGCTTTCTTT.

About this clone itself: One end of the junction does not line up with germline, which may come from a read error. J is TRBJ1-2 and V is TRBV6-1, with D uncertain. CDR1 MNHNS and CDR2 SASEGT come from the germline V gene. This CDR3 comprises 12 residues. The CDR3 DNA reads TGTGTCAGCAGTGATAGGAATGGTTGCTACACCTTC. Its translation: CVSSDRNGCYTF.

This clone was seen ten or more times. This rearrangement joins TRBV7-9 to TRBJ2-3, with D tentatively TRBD2 (5 bases). Trimming left V 3 bases short and J 0 bases short, with 10 bases between. Germline CDR1 SEHNR, CDR2 FQNEAQ (reference sequence). CDR3 length equals 15 residues. The CDR3, as DNA: TGTGCCAGCAGCTTCATGAGCGGTAGCACAGATACGCAGTATTTT. Protein sequence: CASSFMSGSTDTQYF.

This clone came up a few times. This chain joins TRBV27 and TRBJ2-1; D not resolved. CDR3 length: 13 residues. V shed 3 bases and J shed 5 bases, with 8 bases lying between them. Germline lookup yields CDR1 MNHEY and CDR2 SMNVEV (reference sequence). The CDR3: CASSFSANNEQFF. The CDR3 bases are TGTGCCAGCAGTTTTTCGGCCAACAATGAGCAGTTCTTC.

Ten or more counts support this clone. The rearrangement uses TRBV7-2 and TRBJ1-1; no clear D gene. Germline V gene data show CDR1 as SGHTA and CDR2 as FQGNSA. This CDR3 has 14 residues. Trimming stripped 2 bases from V and 0 bases from J, with 7 bases between. The CDR3 is CASSLRTVNTEAFF. DNA of the CDR3: TGTGCCAGCAGCTTACGGACGGTGAACACTGAAGCTTTCTTT. Complete variable domain (other parts from reference TRBV7-2 and TRBJ1-1): GAGVSQSPSNKVTEKGKDVELRCDPISGHTALYWYRQSLGQGLEFLIYFQGNSAPDKSGLPSDRFSAERTGGSVSTLTIQRTQQEDSAVYLCASSLRTVNTEAFFGQGTRLTVV.

This clone was seen more than once but under ten times. This chain joins TRBV6-9 and TRBJ1-5; unclear D gene. V lost 2 bases and J lost 11, with 13 bases in between. This CDR3 contains 13 residues. Germline V CDR1 and CDR2: MNHGY, SVAAGI. The CDR3 DNA sequence: TGTGCCAGCAGTTATACGGCTCATCGGACCCAGCATTTT. Amino acids: CASSYTAHRTQHF.

This clone is deemed medium-sized. The V gene is TRBV6-4, the J gene TRBJ2-3; TRBD2 might be the D (6 bases). Germline V CDR1 and CDR2: MRHNA, SNTAGT. This CDR3 comprises 17 residues. The V gene lost 0 bases and the J gene lost 0 bases, with 13 bases spanning the gap. The CDR3 bases are TGTGCCAGCAGTGACTCGAGTATGGGAGGAAGCACAGATACGCAGTATTTT. Amino acids: CASSDSSMGGSTDTQYF.

This clone was detected many times. V gene TRBV19 combines with J gene TRBJ2-3; no clear D. This CDR3 comprises 14 residues. V lost 1 base and J lost 1, with 6 bases in between. The V gene's germline CDR1 is LNHDA and CDR2 SQIVND (reference sequence). The CDR3 DNA is TGTGCCAGTAGTATAGCCAGCGGCACAGATACGCAGTATTTT. Protein: CASSIASGTDTQYF.

This clone was observed many times. The chain is built from TRBV3-1 and TRBJ2-7, with D possibly matching TRBD1 (5 bases). This CDR3 is 14 amino acids long. Germline CDR1 reads LGHDT; CDR2 reads YNNKEL (reference sequence). V lost 4 bases, J lost 1 base, and 11 bases lay in between. CDR3 loop: CASSRKGVSYEQYF. The CDR3 nucleotides read TGTGCCAGCAGCCGGAAAGGGGTGTCCTACGAGCAGTACTTC.

This clone was observed at least ten times. The rearrangement uses TRBV28 and TRBJ2-5; D perhaps matches TRBD2 (5 bases). This CDR3 is built from 14 residues. Trimming took off 10 bases at V and 2 bases at J, with 17 bases between the two ends. Germline-derived CDR1 and CDR2 are MDHEN and SYDVKM. Here the CDR3 reads CATTPSREQETQYF. The CDR3 DNA reads as TGTGCCACCACCCCCTCCCGGGAACAAGAGACCCAGTACTTC.